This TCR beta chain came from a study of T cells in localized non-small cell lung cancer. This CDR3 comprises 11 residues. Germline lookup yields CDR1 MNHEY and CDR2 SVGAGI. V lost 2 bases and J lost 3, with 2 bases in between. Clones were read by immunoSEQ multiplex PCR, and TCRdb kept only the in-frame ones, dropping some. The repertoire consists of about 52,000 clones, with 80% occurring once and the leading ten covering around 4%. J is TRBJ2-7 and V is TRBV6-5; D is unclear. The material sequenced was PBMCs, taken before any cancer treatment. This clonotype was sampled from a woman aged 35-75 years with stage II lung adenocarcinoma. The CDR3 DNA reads TGTGCCAGCAGTTACCTCTACGAGCAGTACTTC. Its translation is CASSYLYEQYF.